The clone carrying this T cell receptor (beta chain) was seen repeatedly, ten times or more. Its antigen is not known. The data stem from a study of CD8 T cells in ankylosing spondylitis. Broader study findings: Reports of some motif variants in reactive arthritis synovial fluid and blood predate this one.

Quantitative molecular-barcoded 5'-RACE generated the TCR beta libraries. From the 5' RACE reads, TCRdb called clonotypes with MiXCR, one entry per CDR3 protein. The sample has roughly 42,000 distinct CDR3 sequences, around 2.9% seen once. Trimming shortened V by 2 bases and J by 7 bases, and 21 bases separated the two germline ends. Germline lookup yields CDR1 SGDLS and CDR2 YYNGEE. This CDR3 comprises 17 residues. The chain uses TRBV9 and TRBJ2-2, with a weak D call TRBD2 (6 bases). The sample consisted of blood, either unsorted or a sorted T cell fraction (not recorded which). The receptor was derived from a male donor with ankylosing spondylitis or in good health (not recorded which). CDR3 DNA sequence: TGTGCCAGCAGCGTGGTTTCAGGGACTCTTGGAGACGGGGAGCTGTTTTTT. Translated, it gives CASSVVSGTLGDGELFF.